Sequencing of this T cell receptor (beta chain) was carried out in a study of long-term antiretroviral therapy in people with HIV. Runs used v3.0 of the immunoSEQ assay and were done at survey level. What sequencing targeted per sample was about 35,000-55,000 T-cell genomes. Sequencing used immunoSEQ multiplex PCR; TCRdb keeps in-frame clones, though not all of them. Here the sample spans tens of thousands of clones, approximately 84% being singletons. Study conclusions and caveats: Records did not include ART adherence, viral resistance or therapy changes. Pre-ART expanded clones dominated the repertoire at every time point.

The CDR3 is made up of 13 amino acids. Germline assignment: CDR1 KGHSH and CDR2 LQKENI. Trimming stripped 6 bases from V and 3 bases from J, with 11 bases between. As regards this clone: Its antigen is as yet unknown.

The starting material was unsorted PBMCs, obtained roughly 2.9 years before starting antiretroviral therapy. The sequence came from a woman in her twenties or thirties with HIV. The chain has TRBV18 and TRBJ1-2; D gene unclear. The CDR3 spells CASSLDVDYGYTF. Written as DNA, the CDR3 is TGTGCCAGCTCCCTGGATGTCGACTATGGCTACACCTTC.